Listed below are T cell receptor beta chains from one sample, sequenced in a study of siplizumab effects on memory and regulatory T cells. Clones were read by immunoSEQ multiplex PCR, and TCRdb kept only the in-frame ones, dropping some. Found here are approximately 82,000 clones, over 80% of them singletons; the top ten hold more than 1.5%. Specimen: Tregs sorted from blood. The source of these receptors is a human donor in good health. Both conserved end residues are part of each CDR3. D genes are given only for firm matches. Size values are once, few and many counts, or a class for expanded clones, and some rows have none.

CDR3: CASSEVTDRLPHYGYTF
DNA: TGTGCCAGCAGTGAAGTAACAGACCGACTTCCCCACTATGGCTACACCTTC
V: TRBV6-1
J: TRBJ1-2
size: NA
D: NA

CDR3: CASSIGPKAYNEQFF
DNA: TGTGCCAGTAGTATAGGGCCGAAGGCCTACAATGAGCAGTTCTTC
V: TRBV19
J: TRBJ2-1
size: once
D: NA

CDR3: CASRYREVPYNSPLHF
DNA: TGTGCCAGCAGGTACAGGGAAGTTCCCTATAATTCACCCCTCCACTTT
V: TRBV28
J: TRBJ1-6
size: NA
D: NA

CDR3: CASRYRGLSEQYF
DNA: TGTGCGAGTAGGTACAGGGGGCTCTCCGAGCAGTACTTC
V: TRBV19
J: TRBJ2-7
size: once
D: TRBD1

CDR3: CASSFLYGDTQYF
DNA: TGCGCCAGCAGCTTTTTATATGGAGATACGCAGTATTTT
V: TRBV5-1
J: TRBJ2-3
size: NA
D: NA

CDR3: CASTPLAGETQYF
DNA: TGTGCCAGCACCCCCCTGGCCGGAGAGACCCAGTACTTC
V: TRBV27
J: TRBJ2-5
size: NA
D: NA

CDR3: CASSQGQGKIYNEQFF
DNA: TGTGCCAGTAGTCAGGGACAGGGGAAGATATACAATGAGCAGTTCTTC
V: TRBV19
J: TRBJ2-1
size: NA
D: TRBD1

CDR3: CASSEVGGLGGELFF
DNA: TGTGCCAGCAGCGAAGTCGGAGGGCTTGGCGGGGAGCTGTTTTTT
V: TRBV9
J: TRBJ2-2
size: NA
D: NA

CDR3: CASGLGQGNQPQHF
DNA: TGTGCCAGCGGCCTAGGACAGGGCAATCAGCCCCAGCATTTT
V: TRBV27
J: TRBJ1-5
size: NA
D: TRBD1

CDR3: CASSSGGRTDTQYF
DNA: TGCGCCAGCAGCTCGGGGGGACGCACAGATACGCAGTATTTT
V: TRBV5-1
J: TRBJ2-3
size: NA
D: TRBD2

CDR3: CASSDGGSAGAKTQYF
DNA: TGTGCCAGCAGCGACGGAGGATCGGCGGGCGCGAAGACCCAGTACTTC
V: TRBV7-7
J: TRBJ2-5
size: NA
D: NA

CDR3: CASSLDRTNYGYTF
DNA: TGTGCCAGCAGCTTAGACAGAACTAACTATGGCTACACCTTC
V: TRBV7-9
J: TRBJ1-2
size: NA
D: NA

CDR3: CASSLFRVGGELFF
DNA: TGTGCCAGCAGTTTGTTCAGGGTCGGCGGGGAGCTGTTTTTT
V: TRBV27
J: TRBJ2-2
size: NA
D: NA

CDR3: CASSPGTLGETQYF
DNA: TGTGCCAGTAGTCCGGGGACCTTGGGAGAGACCCAGTACTTC
V: TRBV19
J: TRBJ2-5
size: NA
D: NA

CDR3: CASSSGGGGGQKTQYF
DNA: TGTGCCAGCAGTTCAGGCGGAGGTGGGGGACAAAAGACCCAGTACTTC
V: TRBV28
J: TRBJ2-5
size: medium-sized
D: NA